This entry concerns a single T cell receptor (beta chain). The antigen is unknown. One end of the junction varies from germline; a read error may be responsible. Included hyperthyroidism patients were aged 18 to 65 and newly diagnosed (under 2 months' duration). The CDR3 length is 16 residues. The data are from a study of Graves' ophthalmopathy and Graves' hyperthyroidism. Turning to the study itself: In this cohort's terms, stable hyperthyroidism meant no ophthalmopathy by 18 months of follow-up.

Transcripts of RNA were the source for amplifying TCR beta CDR3 regions. RT-PCR in the first round used HTBI primers; a second-round multiplex PCR followed. TCRdb processed the multiplex PCR reads anew with MiXCR; each CDR3 protein has one entry. This table holds over a million distinct CDR3 sequences, about two fifths found once. Study results and caveats: Among expanded thyroid clonotypes above 0.001 frequency, most also occurred in blood. Ophthalmopathy progression prediction by the model yielded a sensitivity of 55% to 71% and a specificity of approximately 72%.

Sequencing was done on a sample of peripheral blood or thyroid tissue (not recorded which). This clonotype was sampled from an adult man with Graves' hyperthyroidism. The chain is built from TRBV12-3 or TRBV12-4 and TRBJ1-5, with D possibly TRBD1 on 6 matching bases. CDR3 sequence reads: CASSPDSPYSSQPQHF. The CDR3 DNA reads TGTGCCAGCAGTCCGGACAGCCCTTATAGCAGTCAGCCCCAGCATTTT.